This record concerns one T cell receptor (beta chain) sequence. As yet, its antigen is unknown. The data were obtained in a study of T cell responses to AZD1222 COVID-19 vaccine. Study-wide points: CD4 TCRs covered the whole spike, strongest at regions 160-218 and 743-854. Only after the peak T cell response were repertoires sampled. Reports say nearly half of spike-specific TCRs go after unmutated variant regions. Two AZD1222 administrations were followed by greater Spike-specific TCR breadth and depth.

From germline, CDR1 is SGHVS and CDR2 FQNEAQ. The length of the CDR3 is 15 residues. V shed 1 base and J shed 6 bases, with 13 bases lying between them. Sequenced by immunoSEQ multiplex PCR; TCRdb stores in-frame clones only, minus some. Among 95,000 to 150,000 clones listed, more than 85% were seen once. The source of this sequence is an adult who received the AZD1222 COVID-19 vaccine. The specimen was peripheral blood, collected 28 days after the second AZD1222 dose. J is TRBJ1-5 and V is TRBV7-8, with a possible D match to TRBD1 (5 bases). CDR3 protein: CASSLDGRESQPQHF. The CDR3 DNA follows: TGTGCCAGCAGCTTAGACGGCAGGGAGAGTCAGCCCCAGCATTTT.